This entry is about one TCR beta chain. As yet, its antigen is unknown. CDR1 SGHVS and CDR2 FQNEAQ come from the germline V gene. The CDR3 consists of 13 residues. Trimming removed 4 bases from V and 16 bases from J, with 20 bases in between. The sample comes from a study of long-term antiretroviral therapy in people with HIV. Study conclusions and caveats: Patients on ART gained diversity, which nonetheless stayed below transplant donor controls. HIV repertoires spanned tighter CDR3 length ranges than controls did. From about 2003 to 2018, blood was obtained, possibly while participants received older ART regimens.

At survey level, the immunoSEQ assay was run in its v3.0 version. Using immunoSEQ multiplex PCR, the repertoire was profiled, and TCRdb retains in-frame clones only, with some absent. The data show roughly 28,000 clones, about 93% seen once. Sample: unsorted PBMCs, taken 6.2 years after starting antiretroviral therapy. This TCR was recovered from a man aged 35-49 years with HIV. The chain has TRBV7-8 and TRBJ2-1, with a possible D match to TRBD1 (5 bases). CDR3 nucleotide sequence: TGTGCCAGCAGCTGGGGTATGGACACCCGAGGCTTCTTC. Protein sequence: CASSWGMDTRGFF.